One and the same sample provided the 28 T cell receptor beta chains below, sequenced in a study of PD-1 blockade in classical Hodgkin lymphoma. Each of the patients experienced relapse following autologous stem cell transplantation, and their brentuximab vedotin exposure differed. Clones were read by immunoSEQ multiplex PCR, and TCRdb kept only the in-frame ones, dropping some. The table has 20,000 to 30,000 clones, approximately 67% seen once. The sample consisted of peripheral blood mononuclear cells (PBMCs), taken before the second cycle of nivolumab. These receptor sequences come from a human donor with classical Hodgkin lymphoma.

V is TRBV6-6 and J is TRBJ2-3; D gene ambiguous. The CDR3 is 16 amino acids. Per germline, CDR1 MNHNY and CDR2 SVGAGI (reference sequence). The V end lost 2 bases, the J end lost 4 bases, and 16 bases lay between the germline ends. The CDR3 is CASSYVDLPASDTQYF. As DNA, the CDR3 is TGTGCCAGCAGTTACGTCGACTTACCGGCCTCAGATACGCAGTATTTT.

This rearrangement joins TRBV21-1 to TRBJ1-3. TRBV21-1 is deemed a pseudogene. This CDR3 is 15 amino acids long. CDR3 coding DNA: TGTGCCAGCAGCGCCCGGGACGTCTCTGGAAACACCATATATTTT. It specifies CASSARDVSGNTIYF.

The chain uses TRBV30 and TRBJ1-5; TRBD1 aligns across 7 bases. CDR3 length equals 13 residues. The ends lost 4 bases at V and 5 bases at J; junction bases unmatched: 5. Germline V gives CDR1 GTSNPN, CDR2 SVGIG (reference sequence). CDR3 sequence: CAWTPRGDQPQHF. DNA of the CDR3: TGTGCCTGGACCCCCAGGGGGGATCAGCCCCAGCATTTT.

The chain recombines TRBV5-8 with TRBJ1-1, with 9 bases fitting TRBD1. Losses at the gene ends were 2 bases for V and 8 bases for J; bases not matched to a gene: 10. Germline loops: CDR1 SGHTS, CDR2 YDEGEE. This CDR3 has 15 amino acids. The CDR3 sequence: CASSFWTGVVKEAFF. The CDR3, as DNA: TGTGCCAGCAGCTTTTGGACAGGGGTTGTTAAGGAAGCTTTCTTT.

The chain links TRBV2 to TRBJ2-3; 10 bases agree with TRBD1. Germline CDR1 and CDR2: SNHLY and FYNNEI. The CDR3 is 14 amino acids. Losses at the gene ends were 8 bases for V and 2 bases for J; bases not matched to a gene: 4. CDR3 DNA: TGTGCCAGCTCCGACAGGGGGCTCACAGATACGCAGTATTTT. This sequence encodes CASSDRGLTDTQYF. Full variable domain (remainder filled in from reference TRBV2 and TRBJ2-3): EPEVTQTPSHQVTQMGQEVILRCVPISNHLYFYWYRQILGQKVEFLVSFYNNEISEKSEIFDDQFSVERPDGSNFTLKIRSTKLEDSAMYFCASSDRGLTDTQYFGPGTRLTVL.

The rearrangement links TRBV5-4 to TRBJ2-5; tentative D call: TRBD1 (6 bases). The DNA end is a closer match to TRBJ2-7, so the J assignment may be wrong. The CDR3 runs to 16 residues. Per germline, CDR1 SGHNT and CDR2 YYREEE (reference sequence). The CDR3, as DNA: TGTGCCAGCAGCCTGAAATCCCCCGGACAGACCTACGAGCAGTACTTC. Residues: CASSLKSPGQTYEQYF.

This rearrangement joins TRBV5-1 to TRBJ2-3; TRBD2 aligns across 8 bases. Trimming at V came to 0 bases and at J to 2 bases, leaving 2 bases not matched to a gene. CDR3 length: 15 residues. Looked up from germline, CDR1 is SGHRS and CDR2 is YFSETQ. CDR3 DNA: TGCGCCAGCAGCTTGGGGACTAGCTACACAGATACGCAGTATTTT. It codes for CASSLGTSYTDTQYF.

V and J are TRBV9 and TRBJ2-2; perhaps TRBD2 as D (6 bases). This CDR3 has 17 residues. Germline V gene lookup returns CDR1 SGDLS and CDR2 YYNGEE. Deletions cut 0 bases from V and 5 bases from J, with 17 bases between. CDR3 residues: CASSVVGAGRDTGELFF. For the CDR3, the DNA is TGTGCCAGCAGCGTAGTAGGAGCGGGTAGGGATACCGGGGAGCTGTTTTTT.

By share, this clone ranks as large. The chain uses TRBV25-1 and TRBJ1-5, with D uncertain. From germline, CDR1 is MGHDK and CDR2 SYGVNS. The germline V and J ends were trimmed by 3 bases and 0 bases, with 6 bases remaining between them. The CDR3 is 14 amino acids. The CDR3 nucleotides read TGTGCCAGCAGTGATTCGGGTAGCAATCAGCCCCAGCATTTT. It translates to CASSDSGSNQPQHF.

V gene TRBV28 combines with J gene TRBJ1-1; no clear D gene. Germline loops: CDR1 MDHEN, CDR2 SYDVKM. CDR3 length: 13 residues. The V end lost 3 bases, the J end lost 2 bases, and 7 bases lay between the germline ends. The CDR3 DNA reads TGTGCCAGCAGTTTTTACTCAAACACTGAAGCTTTCTTT. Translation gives CASSFYSNTEAFF. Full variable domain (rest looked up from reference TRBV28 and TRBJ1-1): DVKVTQSSRYLVKRTGEKVFLECVQDMDHENMFWYRQDPGLGLRLIYFSYDVKMKEKGDIPEGYSVSREKKERFSLILESASTNQTSMYLCASSFYSNTEAFFGQGTRLTVV.

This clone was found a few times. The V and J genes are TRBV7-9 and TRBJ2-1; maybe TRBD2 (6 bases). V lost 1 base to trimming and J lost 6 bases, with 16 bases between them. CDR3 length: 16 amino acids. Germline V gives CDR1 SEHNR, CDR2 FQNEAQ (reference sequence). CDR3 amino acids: CASSLEGLLIRNEQFF. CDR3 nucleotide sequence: TGTGCCAGCAGCTTAGAGGGACTTCTAATTCGCAATGAGCAGTTCTTC.

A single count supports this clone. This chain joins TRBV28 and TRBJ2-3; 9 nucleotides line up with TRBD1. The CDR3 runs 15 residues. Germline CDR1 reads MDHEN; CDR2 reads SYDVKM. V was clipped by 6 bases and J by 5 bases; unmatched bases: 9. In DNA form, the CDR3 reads TGTGCCAGCAGCCTTGACAGGGGGATGATAGATACGCAGTATTTT. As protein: CASSLDRGMIDTQYF.

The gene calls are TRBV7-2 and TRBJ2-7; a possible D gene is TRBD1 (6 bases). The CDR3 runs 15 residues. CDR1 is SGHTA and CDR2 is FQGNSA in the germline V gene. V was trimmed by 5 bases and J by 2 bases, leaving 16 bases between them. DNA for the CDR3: TGTGCCAGCAGCCCAACCGGGACACCGACCTACGAGCAGTACTTC. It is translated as CASSPTGTPTYEQYF.

The chain's CDR3 is CASSLRTAEHNEKLFF. The CDR3 bases are TGTGCCAGCTCCCTCCGGACAGCCGAACACAATGAAAAACTGTTTTTT. V and J are TRBV18 and TRBJ1-4; D might be TRBD1 (6 bases). Between the trimmed V and J ends, which lost 6 bases and 5 bases, there was a span of 19 bases. CDR3 size: 16 residues. Per the germline V gene, CDR1 is KGHSH and CDR2 is LQKENI.

The CDR3 coding sequence is TGTGCCAGCAGGGGGACAGAAGTAAAAGAGACCCAGTACTTC. This sequence encodes CASRGTEVKETQYF. This chain uses TRBV2 with TRBJ2-5; 7 bases are a match to TRBD1. The junction had 7 bases not matched to a gene; V was cut back by 6 bases and J by 3 bases. Germline CDR1 is SNHLY and CDR2 is FYNNEI. The CDR3 has 14 amino acids.

This CDR3 reads CASSDGLAGSYYTDTQYF. The CDR3 DNA sequence: TGTGCCAGCAGTGATGGACTAGCGGGATCGTACTACACAGATACGCAGTATTTT. The rearrangement uses TRBV28 and TRBJ2-3; TRBD2 matches 12 bases. CDR1 and CDR2 (germline): MDHEN, SYDVKM. The CDR3 extends over 18 amino acids. V was clipped by 5 bases and J by 2 bases; unmatched bases: 11.

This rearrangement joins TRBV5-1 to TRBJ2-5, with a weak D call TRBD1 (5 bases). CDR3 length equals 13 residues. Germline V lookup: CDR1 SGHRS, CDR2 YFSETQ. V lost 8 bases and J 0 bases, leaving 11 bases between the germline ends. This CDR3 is CASSSDNQETQYF. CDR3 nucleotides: TGCGCCAGTTCCTCGGACAACCAAGAGACCCAGTACTTC.

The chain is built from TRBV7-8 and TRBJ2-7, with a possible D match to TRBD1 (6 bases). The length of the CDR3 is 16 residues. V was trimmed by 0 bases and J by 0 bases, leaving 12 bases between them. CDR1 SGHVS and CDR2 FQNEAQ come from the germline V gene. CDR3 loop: CASSLASGVRSYEQYF. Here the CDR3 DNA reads TGTGCCAGCAGCTTAGCCTCAGGGGTGCGCTCCTACGAGCAGTACTTC.

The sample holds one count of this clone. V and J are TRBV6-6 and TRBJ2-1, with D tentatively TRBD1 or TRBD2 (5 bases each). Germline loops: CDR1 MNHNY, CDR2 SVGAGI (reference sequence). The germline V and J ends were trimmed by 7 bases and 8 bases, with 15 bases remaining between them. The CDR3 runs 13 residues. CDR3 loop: CASKGWGFHEQFF. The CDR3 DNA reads TGTGCCAGCAAAGGTTGGGGGTTCCATGAGCAGTTCTTC.

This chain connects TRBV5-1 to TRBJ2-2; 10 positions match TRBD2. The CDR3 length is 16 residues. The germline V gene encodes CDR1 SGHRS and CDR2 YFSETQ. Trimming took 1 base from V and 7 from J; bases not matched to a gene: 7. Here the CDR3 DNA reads TGCGCCAGCAGCTTGAGGCCTAGCGGGGGAATCGGGGAGCTGTTTTTT. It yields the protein CASSLRPSGGIGELFF.

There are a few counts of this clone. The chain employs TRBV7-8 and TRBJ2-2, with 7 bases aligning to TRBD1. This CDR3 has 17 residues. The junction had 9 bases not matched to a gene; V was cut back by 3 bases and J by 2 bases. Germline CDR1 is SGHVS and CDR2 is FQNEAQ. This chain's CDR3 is CASSFRDSFFNTGELFF. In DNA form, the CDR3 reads TGTGCCAGCAGCTTCAGGGACAGCTTTTTTAACACCGGGGAGCTGTTTTTT.

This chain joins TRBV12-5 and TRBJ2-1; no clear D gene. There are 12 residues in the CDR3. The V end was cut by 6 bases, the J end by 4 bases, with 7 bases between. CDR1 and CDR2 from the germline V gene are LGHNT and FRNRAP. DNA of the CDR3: TGTGCTAGTGGGGAAGATTACAATGAGCAGTTCTTC. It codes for CASGEDYNEQFF.

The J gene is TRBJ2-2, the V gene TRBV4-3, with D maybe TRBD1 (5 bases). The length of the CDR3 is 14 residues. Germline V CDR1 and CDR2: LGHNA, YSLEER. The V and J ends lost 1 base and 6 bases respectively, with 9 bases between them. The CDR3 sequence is CASSQVMTAGELFF. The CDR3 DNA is TGCGCCAGCAGCCAAGTTATGACAGCCGGGGAGCTGTTTTTT.

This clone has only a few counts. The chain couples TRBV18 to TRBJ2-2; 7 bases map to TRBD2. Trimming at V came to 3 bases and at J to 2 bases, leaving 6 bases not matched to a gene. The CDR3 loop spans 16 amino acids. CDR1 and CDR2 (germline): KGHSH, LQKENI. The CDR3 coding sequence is TGTGCCAGCTCACCCGGACTAGGCCGCAACACCGGGGAGCTGTTTTTT. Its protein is CASSPGLGRNTGELFF. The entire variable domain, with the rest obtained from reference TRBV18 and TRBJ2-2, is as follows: NAGVMQNPRHLVRRRGQEARLRCSPMKGHSHVYWYRQLPEEGLKFMVYLQKENIIDESGMPKERFSAEFPKEGPSILRIQQVVRGDSAAYFCASSPGLGRNTGELFFGEGSRLTVL.

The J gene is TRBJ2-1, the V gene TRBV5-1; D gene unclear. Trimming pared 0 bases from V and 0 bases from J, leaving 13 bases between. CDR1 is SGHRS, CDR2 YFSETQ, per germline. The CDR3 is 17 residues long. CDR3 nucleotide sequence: TGCGCCAGCAGCTTGGGACCCGACCGCAACTCCTACAATGAGCAGTTCTTC. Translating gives CASSLGPDRNSYNEQFF.

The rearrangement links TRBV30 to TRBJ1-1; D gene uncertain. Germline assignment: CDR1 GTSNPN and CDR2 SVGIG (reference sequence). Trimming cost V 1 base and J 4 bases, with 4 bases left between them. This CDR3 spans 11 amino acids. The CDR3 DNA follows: TGTGCCTGGAGTGAGAGCACTGAAGCTTTCTTT. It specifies CAWSESTEAFF.

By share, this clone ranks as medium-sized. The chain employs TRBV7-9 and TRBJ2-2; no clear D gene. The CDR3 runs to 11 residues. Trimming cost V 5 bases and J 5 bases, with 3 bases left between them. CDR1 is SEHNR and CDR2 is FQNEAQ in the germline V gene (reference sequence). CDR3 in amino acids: CASSHTGELFF. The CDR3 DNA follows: TGTGCCAGCAGCCATACCGGGGAGCTGTTTTTT. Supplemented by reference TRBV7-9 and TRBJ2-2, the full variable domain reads DTGVSQNPRHKITKRGQNVTFRCDPISEHNRLYWYRQTLGQGPEFLTYFQNEAQLEKSRLLSDRFSAERPKGSFSTLEIQRTEQGDSAMYLCASSHTGELFFGEGSRLTVL.

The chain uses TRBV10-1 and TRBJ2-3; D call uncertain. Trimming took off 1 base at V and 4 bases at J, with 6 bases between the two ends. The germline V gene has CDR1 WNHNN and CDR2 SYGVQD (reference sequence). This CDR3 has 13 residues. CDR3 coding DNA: TGCGCCAGCAGTGAGTTGGGGTCAGATACGCAGTATTTT. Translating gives CASSELGSDTQYF.